Listed below are T cell receptor beta chains from one sample, sequenced in a study of STAT5B mutations in CD4+ large granular lymphocyte leukemia. Some clones are missing from TCRdb's copy, which holds only in-frame ones; the method was immunoSEQ multiplex PCR. The sample holds about 25,000 clones, 74% seen once. Sequencing used CD4+ T cells from blood buffy coats. The receptors derive from a human donor in good health. CDR3s include the opening cysteine and the closing phenylalanine or tryptophan. D genes are given only for firm matches. Expanded clones are given a class, and other clones once, few, many or no size at all.

d_call clone_size cdr3_length j_call v_call cdr3_nt cdr3_aa
- - 13 TRBJ1-3 TRBV19 TGTGCCAGTAGTACGGGACCCGGAAACACCATATATTTT CASSTGPGNTIYF
- - 16 TRBJ1-3 TRBV7-6 TGTGCCAGCAGCGACCAGACGGCCTTCTCTGGAAACACCATATATTTT CASSDQTAFSGNTIYF
TRBD1 - 15 TRBJ2-1 TRBV19 TGTGCCAGTACCCCCCGGGACAGGTCCTTTCGGGAGCAGTTCTTC CASTPRDRSFREQFF
TRBD2 - 16 TRBJ2-5 TRBV6-6 TGTGCCAGCAGTTACGCGGTGAGCGGGGGGCCCGAGACCCAGTACTTC CASSYAVSGGPETQYF
- - 13 TRBJ2-1 TRBV6-5 TGTGCCAGCAGTACGAACACCCGGGCTCCGCAGTTCTTC CASSTNTRAPQFF
- - 14 TRBJ1-2 TRBV27 TGTGCTGCTAGTAAGGACAGCGCTTTCTATGGCTACACCTTC CAASKDSAFYGYTF
- - 13 TRBJ2-2 TRBV11-2 TGTGCCAGCAGCTTCTCGGGCACCGGGGAGCTGTTTTTT CASSFSGTGELFF
TRBD1 - 13 TRBJ2-5 TRBV6-5 TGTGCCAGCAGTAGGGACAGGGGAGAGACCCAGTACTTC CASSRDRGETQYF
- - 17 TRBJ1-5 TRBV19 TGTGCCAGTAGTATTTCCCCCTTGACAGTTAGCAATCAGCCCCAGCATTTT CASSISPLTVSNQPQHF
- - 15 TRBJ2-1 TRBV12-5 TGTGCTAGTGGGAAAGGCTCCAGCGATACCCTTGAGCAGTTCTTC CASGKGSSDTLEQFF
- - 16 TRBJ2-3 TRBV5-1 TGCGCCAGCAGCCGTGGAGGGGGGTCTAGCACAGATACGCAGTATTTT CASSRGGGSSTDTQYF
- - 17 TRBJ1-2 TRBV19 TGTGCCAGTAGTTCTCCGGGCCTCCCTGACGGGGACTATGGCTACACCTTC CASSSPGLPDGDYGYTF
- - 11 TRBJ2-3 TRBV6-1 TGTGCCAGCACCCAATCAGATACGCAGTATTTT CASTQSDTQYF
- - 11 TRBJ1-1 TRBV29-1 TGCAGCGTTGGATTGAACACTGAAGCTTTCTTT CSVGLNTEAFF
- - 15 TRBJ1-1 TRBV5-1 TGCGCCAGCAGCTTGGCCTCCGGGGTTGCCACTGAAGCTTTCTTT CASSLASGVATEAFF
- - 15 TRBJ2-6 TRBV6-5 TGTGCCAGCAGGTCAGGGAGTGCCGGGGCCAACGTCCTGACTTTC CASRSGSAGANVLTF
- - 11 TRBJ2-7 TRBV30 TGTGCCTGGAAGTGGGAGCTCGAGCAGTACTTC CAWKWELEQYF
TRBD2 - 13 TRBJ2-3 TRBV6-1 TGTGCCATAAAAGCGGGGGGCACAGATACGCAGTATTTT CAIKAGGTDTQYF
- - 14 TRBJ2-7 TRBV29-1 TGCAGCGTCAGTACAGGGCCCAGAGGGTACGAGCAGTACTTC CSVSTGPRGYEQYF
- few 16 TRBJ2-5 TRBV7-2 TGTGCCAGCAGCCCACAGGGCGGGGGTACCCAAGAGACCCAGTACTTC CASSPQGGGTQETQYF
- - 16 TRBJ2-2 TRBV5-1 TGCGCCAGCAGCTTGGCAGGCAGCACGAACACCGGGGAGCTGTTTTTT CASSLAGSTNTGELFF
- - 14 TRBJ2-2 TRBV7-9 TGTGCCAGCAGCGAGGGGGGGCGAACCGGGGAGCTGTTTTTT CASSEGGRTGELFF
- - 13 TRBJ1-5 TRBV6-1 TGTGCCAGCAGGTGGGGGAGCAATCAGCCCCAGCATTTT CASRWGSNQPQHF
- - 17 TRBJ2-6 TRBV29-1 TGCGATATCCAGGGCGGGGGCGAAGGCTCTGGGGCCAACGTCCTGACTTTC CDIQGGGEGSGANVLTF
TRBD2 - 16 TRBJ2-5 TRBV28 TGTGCCAGCAGTTTAAGCGGACTAGCGGGGGAAGAGACCCAGTACTTC CASSLSGLAGEETQYF
- - 14 TRBJ2-7 TRBV5-1 TGCGCCAGCAGCTTGGGGAATTGGCCCTACGAGCAGTACTTC CASSLGNWPYEQYF
- - 14 TRBJ1-5 TRBV28 TGTGCCAGCACCCCTGGGGGGGGCAATCAGCCCCAGCATTTT CASTPGGGNQPQHF
TRBD1 - 16 TRBJ1-6 TRBV7-2 TGTGCCAGCAGCTTAGGGGTCCAGGGGGAGAATTCACCCCTCCACTTT CASSLGVQGENSPLHF
- - 17 TRBJ1-1 TRBV7-2 TGTGCCAGCAGCTTAGGTTCCGGATCTGGCATGAACACTGAAGCTTTCTTT CASSLGSGSGMNTEAFF
TRBD1 - 15 TRBJ2-3 TRBV9 TGTGCCAGCAGCTCCTGGACAGGGGGGACAGATACGCAGTATTTT CASSSWTGGTDTQYF
- - 15 TRBJ1-1 TRBV27 TGTGCCAGCAGTTTAGAAGCCCAGGATGCCACTGAAGCTTTCTTT CASSLEAQDATEAFF
- - 14 TRBJ1-6 TRBV5-1 TGCGCCAGCAGCTTGGAAAGGGCGGATTCACCCCTCCACTTT CASSLERADSPLHF
TRBD1 - 16 TRBJ2-1 TRBV7-8 TGTGCCAGCAGCTCCTTTCAGGGGGTATTTTACAATGAGCAGTTCTTC CASSSFQGVFYNEQFF
- once 14 TRBJ1-6 TRBV4-3 TGCGCCAGCAGCCAAGGGAGGGGAGCGTCACCCCTCCACTTT CASSQGRGASPLHF
TRBD1 - 14 TRBJ2-5 TRBV7-2 TGTGCCAGCAGCTCTTGGACAGGCCAAGAGACCCAGTACTTC CASSSWTGQETQYF
- - 15 TRBJ2-2 TRBV4-1 TGCGCCAGCAGCCAGTCGTTTACTCGCACCGGGGAGCTGTTTTTT CASSQSFTRTGELFF
- - 12 TRBJ1-2 TRBV7-9 TGTGCCAGCAGCTTCCGGCAATATGGCTACACCTTC CASSFRQYGYTF
- few 13 TRBJ2-5 TRBV21-1 TGTGCCAGCATAATTCCGATCCAAGAGACCCAGTACTTC CASIIPIQETQYF
TRBD1 - 14 TRBJ1-1 TRBV5-4 TGTGCCAGCAGCTTGATCTTCCAGGGGGAAGAAGCTTTCTTT CASSLIFQGEEAFF
- - 12 TRBJ2-1 TRBV7-8 TGTGCCAGCAGACAAGGAACAAGTGAGCAGTTCTTC CASRQGTSEQFF
- - 12 TRBJ2-3 TRBV29-1 TGCAGCGGATGGACAGACACAGATACGCAGTATTTT CSGWTDTDTQYF
- - 14 TRBJ1-1 TRBV7-3 TGTGCCAGCAGCTTAAACGGGGGGCGGACTGAAGCTTTCTTT CASSLNGGRTEAFF
- - 15 TRBJ1-4 TRBV7-2 TGTGCCAGCAGCTTAGACGGGGCAGCGAATGAAAAACTGTTTTTT CASSLDGAANEKLFF
- - 15 TRBJ1-6 TRBV28 TGTGCCAGCAAGAACTTCGGAGGGGTTGATTCACCCCTCCACTTT CASKNFGGVDSPLHF
- few 14 TRBJ1-5 TRBV4-2 TGTGCCAGCAGCCAAGATAGGATTAATCAGCCCCAGCATTTT CASSQDRINQPQHF
- few 14 TRBJ1-4 TRBV5-1 TGCGCCAGCAGCTTGGAAAGGGCTAATGAAAAACTGTTTTTT CASSLERANEKLFF
- - 13 TRBJ1-2 TRBV5-1 TGCGCCAGCAGCCCGCAAGGGGACTATGGCTACACCTTC CASSPQGDYGYTF
- - 16 TRBJ2-3 TRBV9 TGTGCCAGCAGCCCCTGGGCCTCGGCAGGGACAGATACGCAGTATTTT CASSPWASAGTDTQYF
- - 15 TRBJ2-1 TRBV7-2 TGTGCCAGCAGCTTGGCGGAGGGGACTTACAATGAGCAGTTCTTC CASSLAEGTYNEQFF
- few 12 TRBJ1-2 TRBV29-1 TGCAGCGTTGGCGGGGACAACTATGGCTACACCTTC CSVGGDNYGYTF
- - 13 TRBJ2-3 TRBV29-1 TGCAGCGTTCTGGTAGCTGGCACAGATACGCAGTATTTT CSVLVAGTDTQYF